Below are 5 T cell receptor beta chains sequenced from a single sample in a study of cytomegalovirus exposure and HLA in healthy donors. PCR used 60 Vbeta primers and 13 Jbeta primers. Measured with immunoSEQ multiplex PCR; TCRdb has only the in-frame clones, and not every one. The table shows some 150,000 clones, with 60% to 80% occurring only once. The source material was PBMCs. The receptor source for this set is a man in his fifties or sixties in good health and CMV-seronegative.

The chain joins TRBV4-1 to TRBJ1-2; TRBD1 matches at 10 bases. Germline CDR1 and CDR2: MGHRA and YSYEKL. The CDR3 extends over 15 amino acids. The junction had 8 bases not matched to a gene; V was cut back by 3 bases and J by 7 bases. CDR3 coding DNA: TGCGCCAGCAGCCAGGAAAGACAGGGGGCTAGTGGCTACACCTTC. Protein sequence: CASSQERQGASGYTF.

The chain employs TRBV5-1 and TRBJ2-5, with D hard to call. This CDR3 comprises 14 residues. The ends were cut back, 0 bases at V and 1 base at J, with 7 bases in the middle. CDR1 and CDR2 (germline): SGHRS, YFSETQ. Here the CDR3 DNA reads TGCGCCAGCAGCTTGGCCCTCTCCCAAGAGACCCAGTACTTC. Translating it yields CASSLALSQETQYF.

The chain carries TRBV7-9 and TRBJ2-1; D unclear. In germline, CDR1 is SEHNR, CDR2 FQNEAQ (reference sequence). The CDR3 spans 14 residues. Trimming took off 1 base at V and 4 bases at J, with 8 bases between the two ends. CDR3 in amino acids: CASSLGQLYNEQFF. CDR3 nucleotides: TGTGCCAGCAGCTTAGGCCAGTTATACAATGAGCAGTTCTTC.

CDR3 bases: TGTGCCAGCAAAGACAGTTATGCTTCACCCCTCCACTTT. Residues: CASKDSYASPLHF. V is TRBV2 and J is TRBJ1-6; TRBD1 might be the D (5 bases). CDR3 length: 13 residues. Per germline, CDR1 SNHLY and CDR2 FYNNEI. V was cut by 7 bases and J by 9 bases, with 13 bases left in between. The variable domain in full, with the rest retrieved from reference TRBV2 and TRBJ1-6, is EPEVTQTPSHQVTQMGQEVILRCVPISNHLYFYWYRQILGQKVEFLVSFYNNEISEKSEIFDDQFSVERPDGSNFTLKIRSTKLEDSAMYFCASKDSYASPLHFGNGTRLTVT.

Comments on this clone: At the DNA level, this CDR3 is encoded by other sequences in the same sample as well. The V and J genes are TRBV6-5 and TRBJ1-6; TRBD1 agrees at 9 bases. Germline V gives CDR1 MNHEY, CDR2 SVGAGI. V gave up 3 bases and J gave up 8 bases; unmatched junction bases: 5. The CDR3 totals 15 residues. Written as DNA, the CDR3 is TGTGCCAGCAGTTATTCCAGGACAGGGGATTCACCCCTCCACTTT. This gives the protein CASSYSRTGDSPLHF.